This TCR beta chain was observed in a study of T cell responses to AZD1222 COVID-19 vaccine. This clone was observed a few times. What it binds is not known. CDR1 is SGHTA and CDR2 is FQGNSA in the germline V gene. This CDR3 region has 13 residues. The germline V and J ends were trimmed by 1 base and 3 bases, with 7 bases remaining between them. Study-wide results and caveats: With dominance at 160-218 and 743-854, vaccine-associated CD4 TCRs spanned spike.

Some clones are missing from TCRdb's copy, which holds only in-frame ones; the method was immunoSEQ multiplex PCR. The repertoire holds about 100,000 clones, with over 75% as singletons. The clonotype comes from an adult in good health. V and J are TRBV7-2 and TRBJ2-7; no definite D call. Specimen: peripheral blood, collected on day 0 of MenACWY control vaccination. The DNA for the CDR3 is TGTGCCAGCAGCTTAGATTCGAGCTACGAGCAGTACTTC. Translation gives CASSLDSSYEQYF. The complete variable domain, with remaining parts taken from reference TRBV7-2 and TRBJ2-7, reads GAGVSQSPSNKVTEKGKDVELRCDPISGHTALYWYRQSLGQGLEFLIYFQGNSAPDKSGLPSDRFSAERTGGSVSTLTIQRTQQEDSAVYLCASSLDSSYEQYFGPGTRLTVT.